The 25 T cell receptor beta chains listed next were all sequenced from one sample in a study of T cell changes during pregnancy in multiple sclerosis. Repertoires were generated with immunoSEQ multiplex PCR, while TCRdb's copy carries only in-frame clones and drops some. Of about 38,000 clones in the sample, approximately 91% are singletons; the top ten hold more than 0.3%. The sequencing used CD4+ T cells from peripheral blood mononuclear cells, collected after pregnancy. The receptors shown here come from a female donor in good health, enrolled as a control in a pregnancy study.

This chain joins TRBV10-3 and TRBJ2-5, with 11 bases identical to TRBD2. CDR1 and CDR2 from the germline V gene are ENHRY and SYGVKD. The CDR3 consists of 14 residues. The trim removed 2 bases at V and 6 bases at J, leaving 2 bases unmatched. For the CDR3, the DNA is TGTGCCATCAGTGAGGGGACTAGCGGACAGACCCAGTACTTC. It encodes CAISEGTSGQTQYF.

The rearrangement links TRBV7-9 to TRBJ2-5, with D maybe TRBD2 (6 bases). Germline CDR1 reads SEHNR; CDR2 reads FQNEAQ (reference sequence). V lost 4 bases and J lost 0, with 12 bases in between. The CDR3 totals 15 residues. The CDR3 DNA reads TGTGCCAGCAGCTGGCGGGGACTGAACCAAGAGACCCAGTACTTC. This codes for CASSWRGLNQETQYF.

This clone has only one observation. The rearrangement uses TRBV6-1 and TRBJ1-1; D may be TRBD1 (6 bases). Per germline, CDR1 MNHNS and CDR2 SASEGT. V lost 5 bases to trimming and J lost 5 bases, with 12 bases between them. The CDR3 covers 13 residues. The CDR3 here is CASSPRGATEAFF. The CDR3 DNA reads as TGTGCCAGCAGTCCCCGGGGGGCGACTGAAGCTTTCTTT.

V is TRBV5-6 and J is TRBJ1-2; 7 bases are a match to TRBD1. V lost 2 bases, J lost 3 bases, and 10 bases stayed unmatched. CDR3 length equals 16 residues. CDR1 is SGHDT, CDR2 YYEEEE, per germline. Here the CDR3 DNA reads TGTGCCAGCAGCTTCGGGCGACAGGGTCGGTACTATGGCTACACCTTC. Its translation: CASSFGRQGRYYGYTF.

The gene calls are TRBV19 and TRBJ2-7, with D tentatively TRBD1 (5 bases). Trimming removed 3 bases from V and 0 bases from J, with 9 bases in between. The CDR3 spans 14 residues. Germline V CDR1 and CDR2: LNHDA, SQIVND (reference sequence). The chain's CDR3 is CASSMQGISYEQYF. The CDR3 coding sequence is TGTGCCAGTAGTATGCAGGGTATCTCCTACGAGCAGTACTTC.

This clone was counted a few times. For the CDR3, the DNA is TGTGCCAGCAGCTTAGGGTTTGAGGGGGTCCGAAATGAGCAGTTCTTC. Translated, it gives CASSLGFEGVRNEQFF. The V and J genes are TRBV7-2 and TRBJ2-1; maybe TRBD1 (6 bases). CDR1 and CDR2 from the germline V gene are SGHTA and FQGNSA. Trimming pared 1 base from V and 7 bases from J, leaving 17 bases between. CDR3 size: 16 residues.

The V and J genes are TRBV30 and TRBJ1-4; D uncertain. Trimming cost V 3 bases and J 8 bases, with 19 bases left between them. CDR3 size: 15 residues. Germline CDR1 GTSNPN, CDR2 SVGIG (reference sequence). The CDR3 here is CAWSVKDSLGEKLFF. For the CDR3, the DNA is TGTGCCTGGAGCGTTAAAGATTCTCTAGGAGAAAAACTGTTTTTT.

The V gene is TRBV6-5, the J gene TRBJ1-6; weak D call: TRBD1 (5 bases). Trimming removed 5 bases at V and 9 bases at J, with 17 bases between. This CDR3 comprises 15 residues. Per the germline V gene, CDR1 is MNHEY and CDR2 is SVGAGI. The CDR3 DNA follows: TGTGCCAGCAGTCCCCTTGAGGGGAGGTCTTCACCCCTCCACTTT. As protein: CASSPLEGRSSPLHF.

V usage is TRBV21-1 and J usage is TRBJ2-2; the table's D call TRBD2 went unverified against the DNA. TRBV21-1 constitutes a pseudogene. The CDR3 covers 21 residues. DNA of the CDR3: TGTGCCAGCAGCCTGCGACTAGAGACTTATAAAATTGAATCGAACACCGGGGAGCTGTTTTTT. Residues: CASSLRLETYKIESNTGELFF.

This chain connects TRBV5-1 to TRBJ1-4, with TRBD1 as a possible D gene (6 bases). Trimming took 7 bases from V and 2 from J, leaving 15 bases between them. The CDR3 covers 15 residues. Per germline, CDR1 SGHRS and CDR2 YFSETQ. CDR3 protein: CASWAGDGTNEKLFF. As DNA, the CDR3 is TGCGCCAGCTGGGCAGGGGATGGGACTAATGAAAAACTGTTTTTT.

This clone occurred a few times. The J gene is TRBJ1-2, the V gene TRBV9; 8 nucleotides align to TRBD1. The CDR3 runs to 15 residues. Looked up from germline, CDR1 is SGDLS and CDR2 is YYNGEE. J was trimmed by 8 bases and V by 3 bases; bases with no gene match: 12. CDR3 sequence: CASSALVSQGGGYTF. The CDR3 DNA reads as TGTGCCAGCAGCGCACTTGTCTCACAGGGGGGAGGCTACACCTTC. The full variable domain, in which reference TRBV9 and TRBJ1-2 provide the parts outside the CDR3, is DSGVTQTPKHLITATGQRVTLRCSPRSGDLSVYWYQQSLDQGLQFLIQYYNGEERAKGNILERFSAQQFPDLHSELNLSSLELGDSALYFCASSALVSQGGGYTFGSGTRLTVV.

The chain employs TRBV5-4 and TRBJ1-4, with D possibly matching TRBD1 (5 bases). Germline V gene data show CDR1 as SGHNT and CDR2 as YYREEE (reference sequence). The CDR3 is 13 residues long. V was trimmed by 2 bases and J by 6 bases, leaving 8 bases between them. CDR3 in amino acids: CASSLQVDEKLFF. The DNA for the CDR3 is TGTGCCAGCAGCTTACAGGTGGATGAAAAACTGTTTTTT.

The gene calls are TRBV7-2 and TRBJ2-7, with 10 bases fitting TRBD2. The ends lost 1 base at V and 3 bases at J; junction bases unmatched: 3. Germline V gives CDR1 SGHTA, CDR2 FQGNSA. CDR3 length: 15 amino acids. The CDR3 coding sequence is TGTGCCAGCAGCTTAGGATGGACTAGCGGCTACGAGCAGTACTTC. This gives the protein CASSLGWTSGYEQYF.

The CDR3 nucleotides read TGTGCCAGCAGCTTAGGTACTAAGGGCTACACCTTC. It yields the protein CASSLGTKGYTF. This sequence joins TRBV7-9 and TRBJ1-2, with D unresolved. CDR3 length: 12 residues. Germline V CDR1 and CDR2: SEHNR, FQNEAQ (reference sequence). V gave up 1 base and J gave up 8 bases, with 8 bases separating them.

The V call is TRBV4-3, the J call TRBJ2-7; 10 nucleotides agree with TRBD1. The junction had 11 bases not matched to a gene; V was cut back by 0 bases and J by 6 bases. This CDR3 has 17 amino acids. Germline CDR1 LGHNA, CDR2 YSLEER. CDR3 coding DNA: TGCGCCAGCAGCCAAGATCGTGAAGGGACAGGGGTGGGCGAGCAGTACTTC. It is translated as CASSQDREGTGVGEQYF.

This sequence joins TRBV30 and TRBJ2-5, with a weak D call TRBD2 (5 bases). The V and J ends lost 8 bases and 2 bases respectively, with 9 bases between them. The length of the CDR3 is 11 residues. Germline lookup yields CDR1 GTSNPN and CDR2 SVGIG (reference sequence). CDR3 residues: CAGGPQETQYF. CDR3 bases: TGTGCCGGAGGCCCTCAAGAGACCCAGTACTTC.

V gene TRBV7-2 combines with J gene TRBJ2-1, with 10 bases aligning to TRBD1. This CDR3 has 16 residues. Unmatched junction bases numbered 12, after V lost 6 bases and J lost 7 bases. Germline CDR1 is SGHTA and CDR2 is FQGNSA. The CDR3 region is CASRPERTGGGNEQFF. In nucleotides, the CDR3 is TGTGCCAGCAGACCGGAGCGGACAGGGGGTGGAAATGAGCAGTTCTTC.

V and J are TRBV2 and TRBJ2-3; D is uncertain. The CDR3 spans 13 residues. Germline-derived CDR1 and CDR2 are SNHLY and FYNNEI. With 7 bases removed from V and 3 bases from J, the gap between germline ends came to 11 bases. In nucleotides, the CDR3 is TGTGCCAGCAACGGGTTCTTAACAGATACGCAGTATTTT. This translates into CASNGFLTDTQYF. Supplemented by reference TRBV2 and TRBJ2-3, the full variable domain reads EPEVTQTPSHQVTQMGQEVILRCVPISNHLYFYWYRQILGQKVEFLVSFYNNEISEKSEIFDDQFSVERPDGSNFTLKIRSTKLEDSAMYFCASNGFLTDTQYFGPGTRLTVL.

The gene calls are TRBV30 and TRBJ1-3; D is unclear. The ends were cut back, 5 bases at V and 6 bases at J, with 8 bases in the middle. The germline V gene has CDR1 GTSNPN and CDR2 SVGIG (reference sequence). CDR3 length equals 11 residues. The CDR3, as DNA: TGTGCCTGGTATTCGGTAAACACCATATATTTT. The encoded protein is CAWYSVNTIYF.

This chain uses TRBV19 with TRBJ2-7; 14 bases are shared with TRBD2. Germline CDR1 is LNHDA and CDR2 is SQIVND (reference sequence). The length of the CDR3 is 16 residues. Germline trimming cut 10 bases from V and 7 bases from J; bases unmatched to any gene: 15. The DNA for the CDR3 is TGTGCCACCCGATCGACTAGCGGGAGGGCCTCTCGAGAGCAGTACTTC. As protein: CATRSTSGRASREQYF.

This clone occurred once. The chain has TRBV6-1 and TRBJ2-6, with TRBD1 as a possible D gene (5 bases). Trimming removed 4 bases from V and 3 bases from J, with 13 bases in between. CDR1 and CDR2 from the germline V gene are MNHNS and SASEGT. The CDR3 loop spans 16 amino acids. The CDR3 DNA sequence: TGTGCCAGCAGTGTCACCCCAGGGATTGGGGCCAACGTCCTGACTTTC. Translated, it gives CASSVTPGIGANVLTF.

This clone was found a few times. V usage is TRBV29-1 and J usage is TRBJ1-1; TRBD1 matches at 12 bases. CDR1 is SQVTM and CDR2 is ANQGSEA in the germline V gene. The CDR3 sequence is 14 residues long. J gave up 1 base and V 6 bases, and 3 bases lay outside the gene matches. CDR3 DNA sequence: TGCAGCGTCGTGGGACAGGGGGCGAACACTGAAGCTTTCTTT. Residues: CSVVGQGANTEAFF.

The chain combines TRBV5-4 with TRBJ2-1, with D perhaps matching TRBD2 (7 bases). CDR1 is SGHNT and CDR2 is YYREEE in the germline V gene (reference sequence). The length of the CDR3 is 16 residues. V was pared by 4 bases and J by 4 bases, with 18 bases between. The CDR3 reads CASSPKGGRGYNEQFF. In nucleotides, the CDR3 is TGTGCCAGCAGCCCAAAGGGGGGGAGGGGTTACAATGAGCAGTTCTTC. The whole variable domain, filled in from reference TRBV5-4 and TRBJ2-1, reads ETGVTQSPTHLIKTRGQQVTLRCSSQSGHNTVSWYQQALGQGPQFIFQYYREEENGRGNFPPRFSGLQFPNYSSELNVNALELDDSALYLCASSPKGGRGYNEQFFGPGTRLTVL.

This rearrangement joins TRBV10-3 to TRBJ1-1; 7 nucleotides line up with TRBD1. The CDR3 is made up of 14 amino acids. V shed 8 bases, J shed 4 bases, and the junction held 10 bases outside the gene matches. The germline V gene encodes CDR1 ENHRY and CDR2 SYGVKD. The CDR3 bases are TGTGCCATCGCCCGGACAGGAGGACCCACTGAAGCTTTCTTT. Protein sequence: CAIARTGGPTEAFF.

V is TRBV12-5 and J is TRBJ2-2; 8 nucleotides match TRBD1. CDR1 is LGHNT and CDR2 is FRNRAP in the germline V gene. V trimming: 7 bases; J trimming: 0 bases; junction bases outside the gene matches: 7. This CDR3 contains 16 residues. The CDR3 region is CASARLQGANTGELFF. Written as DNA, the CDR3 is TGTGCTAGTGCCCGCCTACAGGGGGCGAACACCGGGGAGCTGTTTTTT.